The next 20 T cell receptor beta chains were all read from a single sample in a study of response to subunit inactivated influenza vaccine. TCRdb independently ran MiXCR on the RT-PCR reads; one entry per CDR3 protein. Seen here are hundreds of thousands of distinct CDR3 sequences, 12% to 15% observed once, and the top ten hold 6% to 9.5%. The sequencing used PBMCs from blood, collected around two weeks before vaccination. The receptors shown here come from a man aged 45-60 years who received an inactivated influenza vaccine.

This chain uses TRBV7-6 with TRBJ2-7; maybe TRBD1 (5 bases). Trimming cost V 5 bases and J 7 bases, with 15 bases left between them. The germline CDR1 and CDR2 sequences are SGHVS and FNYEAQ. This CDR3 is built from 13 residues. CDR3 loop: CASSGQETTEQYF. The DNA of the CDR3 is TGTGCCAGCAGCGGACAAGAAACGACGGAGCAGTACTTC.

This clonotype was seen only a few times. The V gene is TRBV10-1, the J gene TRBJ2-1; D is unresolved. Germline CDR1 reads WNHNN; CDR2 reads SYGVQD (reference sequence). The V gene lost 3 bases and the J gene lost 3 bases, with 12 bases spanning the gap. This CDR3 comprises 15 residues. The CDR3 spells CASSEDLTIYNEQFF. The CDR3 DNA reads TGCGCCAGCAGTGAAGATCTAACAATCTACAATGAGCAGTTCTTC.

CDR3 in DNA: TGTGCCAGCAGTGAAGTTGGGAGCGGTGAGACCCAGTACTTC. This gives the protein CASSEVGSGETQYF. J is TRBJ2-5 and V is TRBV25-1; D possibly corresponds to TRBD2 (5 bases). Trimming pared 2 bases from V and 5 bases from J, leaving 12 bases between. The CDR3 has 14 residues. Germline V CDR1 and CDR2: MGHDK, SYGVNS.

The chain recombines TRBV7-9 with TRBJ2-5; possible D gene TRBD2, 6 bases. CDR3 size: 14 residues. V lost 2 bases and J lost 6, with 13 bases in between. Germline V CDR1 and CDR2: SEHNR, FQNEAQ (reference sequence). CDR3 bases: TGTGCCAGCAGCTTAAGCGCGGGGACGCAGACCCAGTACTTC. Amino acids: CASSLSAGTQTQYF.

V and J are TRBV5-1 and TRBJ2-7; 7 bases map to TRBD1. The V and J ends lost 4 bases and 2 bases, in that order; junction bases with no gene match: 9. The CDR3 loop spans 15 amino acids. From germline, CDR1 is SGHRS and CDR2 YFSETQ. The CDR3 DNA reads as TGCGCCAGCAGCCTGGCCTGGGGACAGACCTACGAGCAGTACTTC. This encodes CASSLAWGQTYEQYF.

The rearrangement joins TRBV20-1 to TRBJ2-7, with D perhaps matching TRBD1 (5 bases). Germline-derived CDR1 and CDR2 are DFQATT and SNEGSKA (reference sequence). The V end was cut by 6 bases, the J end by 2 bases, with 11 bases between. The CDR3 contains 12 residues. DNA for the CDR3: TGCAGTGCAATGACAGTTACCTACGAGCAGTACTTC. It codes for CSAMTVTYEQYF.

For this clonotype: This may arise from a read error, as a much more abundant clone is one base away. The V gene is TRBV4-1, the J gene TRBJ2-7; 7 bases map to TRBD1. Germline CDR1 is MGHRA and CDR2 is YSYEKL. This CDR3 is 17 amino acids long. The CDR3 loop is CASSQDSRDRYINERYF. For the CDR3, the DNA is TGCGCCAGCAGCCAGGATTCCCGGGACAGATACATCAACGAGCGGTACTTC.

The rearrangement links TRBV5-1 to TRBJ2-7; 8 positions agree with TRBD2. The V segment lost 5 bases and the J segment 0 bases; nucleotides outside the gene matches: 7. Germline V gives CDR1 SGHRS, CDR2 YFSETQ. The CDR3 contains 15 residues. In DNA form, the CDR3 reads TGCGCCAGCAGGGAGACTAGCGCGAACTCCTACGAGCAGTACTTC. Translated, it gives CASRETSANSYEQYF. The whole variable domain, remainder taken from reference TRBV5-1 and TRBJ2-7, is KAGVTQTPRYLIKTRGQQVTLSCSPISGHRSVSWYQQTPGQGLQFLFEYFSETQRNKGNFPGRFSGRQFSNSRSEMNVSTLELGDSALYLCASRETSANSYEQYFGPGTRLTVT.

The chain uses TRBV5-1 and TRBJ1-2; D is possibly TRBD1 (5 bases). The CDR3 is 13 amino acids. Trimming left V 5 bases short and J 3 bases short, with 11 bases between. The germline CDR1 and CDR2 sequences are SGHRS and YFSETQ. The CDR3 DNA reads as TGCGCCAGCAGATCGGACACTTACTATGGCTACACCTTC. The encoded protein is CASRSDTYYGYTF.

This clonotype was detected many times. The chain employs TRBV9 and TRBJ1-2; perhaps TRBD1 as D (5 bases). Germline assignment: CDR1 SGDLS and CDR2 YYNGEE. The CDR3 is 14 amino acids. Trimming pared 0 bases from V and 3 bases from J, leaving 9 bases between. The CDR3 bases are TGTGCCAGCAGCGTAGGGACGGGGGACTATGGCTACACCTTC. This translates into CASSVGTGDYGYTF. Full variable domain (missing parts from reference TRBV9 and TRBJ1-2): DSGVTQTPKHLITATGQRVTLRCSPRSGDLSVYWYQQSLDQGLQFLIQYYNGEERAKGNILERFSAQQFPDLHSELNLSSLELGDSALYFCASSVGTGDYGYTFGSGTRLTVV.

This clonotype showed up just a few times. This chain connects TRBV20-1 to TRBJ2-1; TRBD2 is a possible D gene (5 bases). CDR3 length: 14 residues. Trimming shortened V by 3 bases and J by 7 bases, and 16 bases separated the two germline ends. The V gene's germline CDR1 is DFQATT and CDR2 SNEGSKA (reference sequence). The CDR3 loop reads CSARWLAPMNEQFF. In DNA, the CDR3 is TGCAGTGCTAGGTGGCTAGCCCCTATGAATGAGCAGTTCTTC.

This clonotype was seen a handful of times. The chain uses TRBV7-9 and TRBJ2-2; TRBD2 might be the D (6 bases). The CDR3 runs 17 residues. Germline V gives CDR1 SEHNR, CDR2 FQNEAQ (reference sequence). Trimming removed 4 bases from V and 1 base from J, with 16 bases in between. CDR3 residues: CASSSGGGGLNTGELFF. The CDR3 nucleotides are TGTGCCAGCAGCTCCGGGGGTGGCGGGCTGAACACCGGGGAGCTGTTTTTT.

In its sample, this clonotype was seen a few times. The chain carries TRBV29-1 and TRBJ2-5; possibly TRBD2 for D (7 bases). The length of the CDR3 is 15 residues. The germline V gene encodes CDR1 SQVTM and CDR2 ANQGSEA. V lost 2 bases, J lost 2 bases, and 15 bases lay in between. The CDR3 region has the DNA TGCAGCGTTGAAACGGGGGGCGGGTTACAAGAGACCCAGTACTTC. As protein: CSVETGGGLQETQYF.

The V call is TRBV7-9, the J call TRBJ2-5; D gene uncertain. V gave up 5 bases and J gave up 0 bases, with 10 bases separating them. This CDR3 contains 14 residues. From germline, CDR1 is SEHNR and CDR2 FQNEAQ (reference sequence). This CDR3 is CASSTGRNQETQYF. The CDR3 coding sequence is TGTGCCAGCAGCACCGGAAGGAACCAAGAGACCCAGTACTTC.

This chain's CDR3 is CATGGAEQYF. The CDR3 DNA follows: TGTGCCACGGGGGGAGCCGAGCAGTACTTC. This chain links TRBV10-3 with TRBJ2-7; 7 bases line up with TRBD2. Germline CDR1 is ENHRY and CDR2 is SYGVKD. The V segment lost 10 bases and the J segment 6 bases; nucleotides outside the gene matches: 3. This CDR3 region has 10 residues.

The chain recombines TRBV6-1 with TRBJ1-2; 7 bases are a match to TRBD1. Germline V gives CDR1 MNHNS, CDR2 SASEGT. The ends lost 6 bases at V and 8 bases at J; junction bases unmatched: 12. The CDR3 runs to 14 residues. CDR3 bases: TGTGCCAGCAGGCAAAAGGGGGCGGGTTGGGGCTACACCTTC. Its translation is CASRQKGAGWGYTF.

This clonotype was found a few times. This chain joins TRBV7-2 and TRBJ2-1; possibly TRBD2 for D (6 bases). V shed 5 bases and J shed 4 bases, with 15 bases lying between them. The CDR3 has 15 residues. In germline, CDR1 is SGHTA, CDR2 FQGNSA. Written as DNA, the CDR3 is TGTGCCAGCAGCCGGGGACTCACAACGTACAATGAGCAGTTCTTC. Translated: CASSRGLTTYNEQFF.

The chain employs TRBV14 and TRBJ2-5; maybe TRBD1 (6 bases). This CDR3 spans 15 amino acids. The germline V gene has CDR1 SGHDN and CDR2 FVKESK. V shed 1 base and J shed 4 bases, with 13 bases lying between them. The CDR3 loop is CASSQAIRGGETQYF. In DNA, the CDR3 is TGTGCCAGCAGCCAAGCGATTAGAGGGGGAGAGACCCAGTACTTC.

This clonotype was recorded a few times. The J gene is TRBJ1-3, the V gene TRBV10-3; D unresolved. Trimming took off 10 bases at V and 0 bases at J, with 7 bases between the two ends. The CDR3 contains 12 residues. Germline CDR1 and CDR2: ENHRY and SYGVKD. The CDR3 here is CATFSSGNTIYF. DNA of the CDR3: TGTGCCACCTTTAGCTCTGGAAACACCATATATTTT.

The chain combines TRBV7-8 with TRBJ2-1, with D possibly being TRBD2 (5 bases). Germline loops: CDR1 SGHVS, CDR2 FQNEAQ. This CDR3 comprises 15 residues. Between the trimmed V and J ends, which lost 0 bases and 7 bases, there was a span of 13 bases. The CDR3: CASSLAGRGWNEQFF. DNA for the CDR3: TGTGCCAGCAGCTTAGCAGGGAGAGGGTGGAATGAGCAGTTCTTC.